This is a list of T cell receptor beta chains from one sample in a study of T cell responses to AZD1222 COVID-19 vaccine. TCRdb's table, derived via immunoSEQ multiplex PCR, lists solely in-frame clones and lacks some. Of about 120,000 clones in the sample, roughly 91% were seen once. Sequences were derived from peripheral blood, sampled 28 days after the second AZD1222 dose. These receptors came from an adult who received the AZD1222 COVID-19 vaccine. Both conserved end residues are trimmed from each CDR3. Fields, in order: V gene, J gene, CDR3 protein.

TRBV19,TRBJ1-5,ASSTQDRGVQPQH
TRBV3-1/TRBV3-2,TRBJ2-3,ATGGTRASDTQY
TRBV27,TRBJ1-4,ASSQTGGKLF
TRBV3-1/TRBV3-2,TRBJ1-2,ASSQVVRGRGSGYT
TRBV21-1,TRBJ2-1,ASTLAFPGSYNEQF
TRBV3-1/TRBV3-2,TRBJ2-5,ASTYLGGQETQY
TRBV6-5,TRBJ1-3,ASSHTASVGNTIY
TRBV5-1,TRBJ2-6,ASSVRSQGAGANVLT
TRBV7-8,TRBJ2-1,ASSLVVFRDRANEQF
TRBV12-3/TRBV12-4,TRBJ1-2,ASSPSEGYGYT
TRBV5-4,TRBJ2-3,ASDDMGGSRDTQY
TRBV28,TRBJ1-3,ASSLSGGPGNTIY